Presented here are 30 T cell receptor beta chains from one specimen sequenced in a study of response to subunit inactivated influenza vaccine. TCRdb ran MiXCR on the RT-PCR reads and lists one entry per CDR3 protein. The table has around 540,000 distinct CDR3 sequences, roughly 12% seen once. The sample was PBMCs from blood, taken on the day of vaccination. The receptor set was obtained from a man over 45 who received an inactivated influenza vaccine.

The chain links TRBV14 to TRBJ1-2, with 8 bases identical to TRBD1. The CDR3 extends over 15 amino acids. Germline V lookup: CDR1 SGHDN, CDR2 FVKESK. Trimming took 4 bases from V and 1 from J; bases not matched to a gene: 5. CDR3 DNA: TGTGCCAGCAGCCGGCTACAGGGGGTTAACTATGGCTACACCTTC. It encodes CASSRLQGVNYGYTF.

This chain links TRBV27 with TRBJ2-5, with D maybe TRBD2 (7 bases). CDR1 is MNHEY, CDR2 SMNVEV, per germline (reference sequence). The CDR3 extends over 16 amino acids. V lost 6 bases to trimming and J lost 1 base, with 18 bases between them. CDR3 in amino acids: CASRMWAGAIQETQYF. In nucleotides, the CDR3 is TGTGCCAGCAGAATGTGGGCGGGGGCCATCCAAGAGACCCAGTACTTC.

This clonotype has a handful of counts. The chain employs TRBV28 and TRBJ2-3; D may be TRBD2 (6 bases). Trimming removed 9 bases at V and 2 bases at J, with 9 bases between. Germline lookup yields CDR1 MDHEN and CDR2 SYDVKM. This CDR3 has 12 amino acids. The DNA of the CDR3 is TGTGCCAGTGCGGGGTCCACAGATACGCAGTATTTT. It yields the protein CASAGSTDTQYF.

This clonotype has more than one count but fewer than ten. The rearrangement joins TRBV7-2 to TRBJ1-6, with 9 bases identical to TRBD1. CDR1 is SGHTA, CDR2 FQGNSA, per germline. The CDR3 totals 15 residues. V shed 4 bases and J 9 bases; nucleotides not matched to a gene: 7. The CDR3 DNA reads TGTGCCAGCAGCTGGGGACAGGGCCGCGGTTCACCCCTCCACTTT. Encoded protein: CASSWGQGRGSPLHF. The full variable domain, completed using reference TRBV7-2 and TRBJ1-6, is GAGVSQSPSNKVTEKGKDVELRCDPISGHTALYWYRQSLGQGLEFLIYFQGNSAPDKSGLPSDRFSAERTGGSVSTLTIQRTQQEDSAVYLCASSWGQGRGSPLHFGNGTRLTVT.

V gene TRBV5-1 combines with J gene TRBJ2-3; D gene unclear. CDR3 size: 16 residues. The germline V gene encodes CDR1 SGHRS and CDR2 YFSETQ. Trimming stripped 0 bases from V and 0 bases from J, with 11 bases between. CDR3 DNA: TGCGCCAGCAGCTTGGCCCGGGCAGCTAGCACAGATACGCAGTATTTT. It codes for CASSLARAASTDTQYF.

The chain couples TRBV6-1 to TRBJ2-1; the D gene is possibly TRBD1 (6 bases). The V end lost 7 bases, the J end lost 9 bases, and 16 bases lay between the germline ends. Germline V gene lookup returns CDR1 MNHNS and CDR2 SASEGT. The CDR3 loop spans 13 amino acids. CDR3 bases: TGTGCCAGCACCTTAAGGGGGAAAACTGAGCAGTTCTTC. Its translation is CASTLRGKTEQFF.

The rearrangement links TRBV6-2 or TRBV6-3 to TRBJ2-2, with 11 bases lining up with TRBD2. This CDR3 contains 16 residues. Losses at the gene ends were 7 bases for V and 4 bases for J; bases not matched to a gene: 8. CDR1 is MNHEY and CDR2 is SVGEGT in the germline V gene. As DNA, the CDR3 is TGTGCCAGCATACTCGGGGGACTAGCGGTCACCGGGGAGCTGTTTTTT. Protein: CASILGGLAVTGELFF.

The chain recombines TRBV12-3 or TRBV12-4 with TRBJ2-5; D might be TRBD1 or TRBD2, each matching 5 bases. V was trimmed by 5 bases and J by 5 bases, leaving 27 bases between them. This CDR3 contains 18 residues. CDR3 sequence reads: CASSITGPKSHLRETQYF. CDR3 in DNA: TGTGCCAGCAGTATAACGGGACCCAAATCCCACCTCCGGGAGACCCAGTACTTC.

This rearrangement joins TRBV5-1 to TRBJ2-7; the D gene is possibly TRBD1 (5 bases). Trimming shortened V by 0 bases and J by 4 bases, and 11 bases separated the two germline ends. CDR1 and CDR2 (germline): SGHRS, YFSETQ. The CDR3 runs to 14 residues. The CDR3 DNA reads TGCGCCAGCAGCTTGGGAGTTCCAGGGTACGAGCAGTACTTC. Its translation: CASSLGVPGYEQYF.

This clonotype was observed a handful of times. The chain couples TRBV6-5 to TRBJ1-6; perhaps TRBD1 as D (5 bases). This CDR3 region has 16 residues. Per the germline V gene, CDR1 is MNHEY and CDR2 is SVGAGI. The germline V and J ends were trimmed by 0 bases and 4 bases, with 10 bases remaining between them. The CDR3, as DNA: TGTGCCAGCAGTTACTCGATGGGGGGTTATAATTCACCCCTCCACTTT. This translates into CASSYSMGGYNSPLHF.

The J gene is TRBJ1-1, the V gene TRBV27; 8 nucleotides agree with TRBD1. The J segment lost 5 bases and the V segment lost 3 bases, leaving 5 bases of the junction unmatched. The CDR3 runs to 14 residues. Per the germline V gene, CDR1 is MNHEY and CDR2 is SMNVEV (reference sequence). DNA of the CDR3: TGTGCCAGCAGTTTCCAGGGGGCAGGGACTGAAGCTTTCTTT. The encoded protein is CASSFQGAGTEAFF.

This clonotype occurred a few times. This chain joins TRBV14 and TRBJ1-1, with D uncertain. Germline CDR1 and CDR2: SGHDN and FVKESK. Trimming took off 4 bases at V and 2 bases at J, with 8 bases between the two ends. There are 13 residues in the CDR3. The CDR3 sequence: CASSLRHNTEAFF. For the CDR3, the DNA is TGTGCCAGCAGCCTTCGACATAACACTGAAGCTTTCTTT.

This rearrangement joins TRBV7-9 to TRBJ2-4, with unresolved D. CDR1 is SEHNR, CDR2 FQNEAQ, per germline (reference sequence). The CDR3 is made up of 16 amino acids. V was clipped by 5 bases and J by 2 bases, with 16 bases between them. CDR3 bases: TGTGCCAGCAGCCCCTCTAGGGTTACTTCCAAAAACATTCAGTACTTC. Translation gives CASSPSRVTSKNIQYF.

The V call is TRBV20-1, the J call TRBJ1-4; 9 nucleotides match TRBD1. CDR3 length: 14 amino acids. With V trimmed by 6 bases and J by 6 bases, 8 bases remained unmatched. From germline, CDR1 is DFQATT and CDR2 SNEGSKA (reference sequence). Here the CDR3 reads CSAGGGTGHEKLFF. CDR3 bases: TGCAGTGCCGGAGGGGGGACAGGGCATGAAAAACTGTTTTTT.

In regard to this clonotype: A much larger clone is a single base away; this may be a read error. This chain uses TRBV5-1 with TRBJ2-2; the D gene could be TRBD1 or TRBD2 (5 bases each). CDR3 length: 14 residues. CDR1 is SGHRS and CDR2 is YFSETQ in the germline V gene. The CDR3 DNA reads as TGCGCCAGCAGCTTGTCCTGGGGCACCGGGGAGCTGTCTTTT. Translated, it gives CASSLSWGTGELSF.

The CDR3 is CASALVGKLFF. The CDR3, as DNA: TGTGCCAGCGCACTCGTGGGGAAACTGTTTTTT. The J gene is TRBJ1-4, the V gene TRBV12-3 or TRBV12-4; D gene uncertain. CDR3 length: 11 residues. Trimming cost V 8 bases and J 11 bases, with 12 bases left between them.

This clonotype was observed many times. The chain has TRBV20-1 and TRBJ1-5; weak D call: TRBD1 (5 bases). The CDR3 is 13 residues long. Trimming removed 5 bases from V and 0 bases from J, with 8 bases in between. The germline V gene encodes CDR1 DFQATT and CDR2 SNEGSKA (reference sequence). The CDR3 nucleotides read TGCAGTGCTCTGACAGCTAGCAATCAGCCCCAGCATTTT. Translation: CSALTASNQPQHF.

The chain employs TRBV20-1 and TRBJ2-5, with 12 bases that match TRBD2. With the DNA end fitting TRBJ2-1 better, the J assignment may be wrong. Germline V gene data show CDR1 as DFQATT and CDR2 as SNEGSKA (reference sequence). The CDR3 is 14 residues long. The CDR3 protein is CSAASGGVRETQFF. CDR3 nucleotides: TGCAGTGCGGCTAGCGGGGGGGTCCGAGAGACCCAGTTCTTC.

The chain has TRBV11-2 and TRBJ2-1; D perhaps matches TRBD1 (6 bases). Trimming took off 5 bases at V and 0 bases at J, with 20 bases between the two ends. Germline V gives CDR1 SGHAT, CDR2 FQNNGV. This CDR3 contains 18 residues. CDR3 DNA: TGTGCCAGCAGCCAGGGGTCAGGACGGCCAAGCTCCTACAATGAGCAGTTCTTC. Translation: CASSQGSGRPSSYNEQFF.

V and J are TRBV7-2 and TRBJ2-1; 14 nucleotides match TRBD2. The germline gives CDR1 SGHTA, CDR2 FQGNSA. The length of the CDR3 is 15 residues. V was clipped by 4 bases and J by 7 bases; unmatched bases: 3. The CDR3 nucleotides read TGTGCCAGCAGCTCGACTAGCGGGGGGGCTAATGAGCAGTTCTTC. This gives the protein CASSSTSGGANEQFF.

To note about this clonotype: One end of the junction fails to match germline, which may point to a read error. J is TRBJ1-6 and V is TRBV5-1; D ambiguous. The CDR3 sequence is 14 residues long. Germline-derived CDR1 and CDR2 are SGHRS and YFSETQ. CDR3 in amino acids: CASCLLVGDSPLHF. The DNA of the CDR3 is TGCGCCAGCTGCTTGTTGGTCGGTGATTCACCCCTCCACTTT.

This clonotype was seen many times. The rearrangement uses TRBV7-6 and TRBJ2-2; D perhaps matches TRBD2 (6 bases). Trimming stripped 5 bases from V and 5 bases from J, with 21 bases between. Germline CDR1 and CDR2: SGHVS and FNYEAQ. This CDR3 is 17 amino acids long. CDR3 DNA sequence: TGTGCCAGCAGCCCCGGGACTGCCAAGAGAAGGACCGGGGAGCTGTTTTTT. It encodes CASSPGTAKRRTGELFF. The full variable domain, in which reference TRBV7-6 and TRBJ2-2 provide the parts outside the CDR3, is GAGVSQSPRYKVTKRGQDVALRCDPISGHVSLYWYRQALGQGPEFLTYFNYEAQQDKSGLPNDRFSAERPEGSISTLTIQRTEQRDSAMYRCASSPGTAKRRTGELFFGEGSRLTVL.

The V and J genes are TRBV2 and TRBJ2-7; D not resolved. This CDR3 region has 12 residues. The V gene's germline CDR1 is SNHLY and CDR2 FYNNEI. Trimming removed 6 bases from V and 9 bases from J, with 15 bases in between. The CDR3: CASRDDVGMQYF. CDR3 in DNA: TGTGCCAGCAGGGACGATGTGGGAATGCAGTACTTC. Using reference TRBV2 and TRBJ2-7 for the parts outside the CDR3, the full variable domain is EPEVTQTPSHQVTQMGQEVILRCVPISNHLYFYWYRQILGQKVEFLVSFYNNEISEKSEIFDDQFSVERPDGSNFTLKIRSTKLEDSAMYFCASRDDVGMQYFGPGTRLTVT.

This chain links TRBV28 with TRBJ1-3, with D possibly being TRBD1 (6 bases). V dropped 6 bases and J dropped 0 bases, with 15 bases sitting between them. CDR1 and CDR2 (germline): MDHEN, SYDVKM. The CDR3 covers 16 residues. The CDR3 DNA reads as TGTGCCAGCAGGTTACAGGGCGCGAGCTCTGGAAACACCATATATTTT. It is translated as CASRLQGASSGNTIYF. Drawing the rest from reference TRBV28 and TRBJ1-3, the complete variable domain is DVKVTQSSRYLVKRTGEKVFLECVQDMDHENMFWYRQDPGLGLRLIYFSYDVKMKEKGDIPEGYSVSREKKERFSLILESASTNQTSMYLCASRLQGASSGNTIYFGEGSWLTVV.

This clonotype was found a few times. The V and J genes are TRBV11-2 and TRBJ2-7; possibly TRBD1 for D (6 bases). The CDR3 contains 14 residues. Trimming cost V 3 bases and J 2 bases, with 11 bases left between them. Germline V gene sequence: CDR1 SGHAT, CDR2 FQNNGV. CDR3 sequence (DNA): TGTGCCAGCAGCTTGTCAGGGGCCACCTACGAGCAGTACTTC. Protein product: CASSLSGATYEQYF.

A few counts support this clonotype. The chain carries TRBV24-1 and TRBJ2-1; D may be TRBD2 (6 bases). Germline CDR1 and CDR2: KGHDR and SFDVKD. This CDR3 spans 17 amino acids. V was shortened by 0 bases and J by 2 bases, with 13 bases between the two germline ends. CDR3 in amino acids: CATSDLRQGGTYNEQFF. DNA for the CDR3: TGTGCCACCAGTGATTTGCGTCAGGGAGGAACCTACAATGAGCAGTTCTTC.

This clonotype was seen only a few times. The chain couples TRBV20-1 to TRBJ2-3; 9 positions match TRBD1. Germline V gene lookup returns CDR1 DFQATT and CDR2 SNEGSKA (reference sequence). CDR3 length: 18 residues. Trimming at V came to 4 bases and at J to 2 bases, leaving 16 bases not matched to a gene. The CDR3 reads CSATRPITGTGTTDTQYF. CDR3 DNA sequence: TGCAGTGCTACACGCCCGATAACCGGGACAGGGACCACAGATACGCAGTATTTT.

This clonotype was recorded many times. The chain carries TRBV6-1 and TRBJ2-2, with TRBD2 identical over 8 bases. The V gene's germline CDR1 is MNHNS and CDR2 SASEGT. V trimming: 7 bases; J trimming: 7 bases; junction bases outside the gene matches: 17. CDR3 length: 17 residues. CDR3 DNA sequence: TGTGCCAGCAAATTACGCCCTAGCGGGCTTACTTACGGGGAGCTGTTTTTT. It encodes CASKLRPSGLTYGELFF.

This clonotype was seen more than once but under ten times. The chain joins TRBV29-1 to TRBJ1-2; no clear D. The CDR3 is 13 amino acids. The germline V gene has CDR1 SQVTM and CDR2 ANQGSEA. Trimming removed 3 bases from V and 7 bases from J, with 15 bases in between. This chain's CDR3 is CSVESGSVGGYTF. CDR3 in DNA: TGCAGCGTTGAGAGTGGCAGCGTGGGTGGCTACACCTTC.

This chain links TRBV29-1 with TRBJ2-3; TRBD1 is a possible D gene (5 bases). Germline assignment: CDR1 SQVTM and CDR2 ANQGSEA. This CDR3 comprises 13 residues. Trimming shortened V by 5 bases and J by 1 base, and 10 bases separated the two germline ends. This CDR3 reads CSVNPTGTDTQYF. The CDR3 nucleotides are TGCAGCGTTAATCCGACAGGCACAGATACGCAGTATTTT.